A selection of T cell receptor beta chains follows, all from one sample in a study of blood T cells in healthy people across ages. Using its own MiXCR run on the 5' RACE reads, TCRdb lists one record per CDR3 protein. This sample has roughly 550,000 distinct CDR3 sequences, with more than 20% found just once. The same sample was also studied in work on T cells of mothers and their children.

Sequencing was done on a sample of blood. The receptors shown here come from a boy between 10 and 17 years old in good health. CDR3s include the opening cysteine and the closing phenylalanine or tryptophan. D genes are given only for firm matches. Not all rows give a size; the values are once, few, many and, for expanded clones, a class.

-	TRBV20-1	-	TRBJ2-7	CSAPDGVYEQYF	TGCAGTGCCCCCGATGGGGTTTACGAGCAGTACTTC
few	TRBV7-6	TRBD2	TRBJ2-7	CASSFVASGGNEQYF	TGTGCCAGCAGCTTTGTGGCTAGCGGGGGGAACGAGCAGTACTTC
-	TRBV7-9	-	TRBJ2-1	CASSLAGLIFF	TGTGCCAGCAGCTTAGCGGGACTCATCTTCTTC
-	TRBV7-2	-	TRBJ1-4	CASSPAGGGFPATNEKLFF	TGTGCCAGCAGCCCAGCCGGGGGTGGATTCCCTGCAACTAATGAAAAACTGTTTTTT
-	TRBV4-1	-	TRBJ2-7	CACSQEGPVSYEQYF	TGCGCCTGCAGCCAAGAAGGGCCAGTCTCCTACGAGCAGTACTTC
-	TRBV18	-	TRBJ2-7	CASSPSADTYEQYF	TGTGCCAGCTCACCATCCGCAGACACCTACGAGCAGTACTTC
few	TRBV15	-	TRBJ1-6	CATSRDYQGSGSPLHF	TGTGCCACCAGCAGAGATTACCAGGGATCGGGGTCACCCCTCCACTTT
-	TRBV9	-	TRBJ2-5	CASSGRETDETQYF	TGTGCCAGCAGCGGACGCGAAACGGATGAGACCCAGTACTTC
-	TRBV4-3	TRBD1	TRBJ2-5	CASSQSTQGARETQYF	TGCGCCAGCAGCCAGTCAACACAGGGGGCTCGAGAGACCCAGTACTTC
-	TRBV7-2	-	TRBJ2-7	CASSPYSRGSYEQYF	TGTGCCAGCAGCCCGTACTCGCGGGGCTCGTACGAGCAGTACTTC
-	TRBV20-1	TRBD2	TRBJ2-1	CSARTGLAGVSEQFF	TGCAGTGCTAGAACGGGACTAGCGGGAGTTAGTGAGCAGTTCTTC
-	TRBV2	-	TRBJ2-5	CASTDQGSTQETQYF	TGTGCCAGCACCGACCAGGGGAGCACCCAAGAGACCCAGTACTTC
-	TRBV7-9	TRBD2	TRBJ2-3	CASSYQRELADTQYF	TGTGCCAGCAGCTACCAGCGGGAGCTCGCAGATACGCAGTATTTT
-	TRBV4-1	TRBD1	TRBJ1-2	CASREGTGAYGYTF	TGCGCCAGCAGGGAAGGGACAGGGGCCTATGGCTACACCTTC
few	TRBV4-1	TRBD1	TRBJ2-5	CASSQDIGQGAATQYF	TGCGCCAGCAGCCAAGATATTGGACAGGGGGCTGCGACCCAGTACTTC
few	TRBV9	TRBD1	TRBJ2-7	CASSADRASEQYF	TGTGCCAGCAGCGCCGACAGGGCCTCCGAGCAGTACTTC
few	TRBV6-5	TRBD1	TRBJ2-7	CASSSPGQGVYEQYF	TGTGCCAGCAGTTCACCGGGACAGGGGGTCTACGAGCAGTACTTC
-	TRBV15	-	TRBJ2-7	CATSRDYLGAGFHEQYF	TGTGCCACCAGCAGAGATTATCTTGGGGCAGGGTTCCACGAGCAGTACTTC
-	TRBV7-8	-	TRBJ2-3	CASSATSTDTQYF	TGTGCCAGCAGCGCCACTAGCACAGATACGCAGTATTTT
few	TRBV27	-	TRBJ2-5	CASSYATQETQYF	TGTGCCAGCAGCTACGCGACGCAAGAGACCCAGTACTTC
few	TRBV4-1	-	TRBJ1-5	CASSQDSLGFQPQHF	TGCGCCAGCAGCCAAGATTCGTTAGGATTTCAGCCCCAGCATTTT
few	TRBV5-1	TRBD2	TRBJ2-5	CASSIGLAGGGIETQYF	TGCGCCAGCAGCATCGGACTAGCGGGAGGAGGTATAGAGACCCAGTACTTC
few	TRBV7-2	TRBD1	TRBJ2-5	CASSFDRGSQETQYF	TGTGCCAGCAGCTTCGACAGGGGATCCCAAGAGACCCAGTACTTC
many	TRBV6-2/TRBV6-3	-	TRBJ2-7	CASSYEARRAYEQYF	TGTGCCAGCAGTTACGAGGCTAGGAGAGCGTACGAGCAGTACTTC
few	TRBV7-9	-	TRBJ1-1	CASSSGWVSEAFF	TGTGCCAGCAGCTCCGGCTGGGTTTCTGAAGCTTTCTTT
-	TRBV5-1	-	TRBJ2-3	CASSLELADTQYF	TGCGCCAGCAGCTTGGAACTAGCAGATACGCAGTATTTT
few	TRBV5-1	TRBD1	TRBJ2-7	CASSLETVNRGRYEQYF	TGCGCCAGCAGCTTGGAAACGGTTAACAGGGGGCGTTACGAGCAGTACTTC
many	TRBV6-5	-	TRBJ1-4	CASSQKGPANEKLFF	TGTGCCAGCAGCCAGAAGGGACCTGCTAATGAAAAACTGTTTTTT
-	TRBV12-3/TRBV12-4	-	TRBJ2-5	CASSLSGGLMETQYF	TGTGCCAGCAGTTTATCTGGAGGGTTGATGGAGACCCAGTACTTC
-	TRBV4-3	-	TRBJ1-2	CARGPDQVPYYGYTF	TGCGCCCGTGGGCCAGATCAAGTCCCCTATTATGGCTACACCTTC
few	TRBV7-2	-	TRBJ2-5	CASSSEPVETQYF	TGTGCCAGCAGCTCGGAGCCGGTGGAGACCCAGTACTTC
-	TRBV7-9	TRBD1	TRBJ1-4	CASSVTGTEEEKLFF	TGTGCCAGCAGCGTAACCGGGACAGAGGAGGAAAAACTGTTTTTT
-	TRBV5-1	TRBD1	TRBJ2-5	CASSKQGADVETQYF	TGCGCCAGCAGCAAACAGGGGGCTGACGTCGAGACCCAGTACTTC
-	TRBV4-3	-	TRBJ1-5	CASSQDRVAGHRYHSNQPQHF	TGCGCCAGCAGCCAAGATCGAGTTGCGGGACACCGCTATCATAGCAATCAGCCCCAGCATTTT
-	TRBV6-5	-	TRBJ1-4	CASSYSIWRGEKLFF	TGTGCCAGCAGTTACTCGATCTGGAGGGGAGAAAAACTGTTTTTT
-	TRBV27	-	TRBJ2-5	CASGMLETQYF	TGTGCCAGCGGGATGCTGGAGACCCAGTACTTC
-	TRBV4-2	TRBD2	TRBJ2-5	CASSQEEAGAGETQYF	TGTGCCAGCAGCCAAGAGGAAGCGGGAGCGGGAGAGACCCAGTACTTC
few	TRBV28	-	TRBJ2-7	CASSTGTPNEQYF	TGTGCCAGCAGTACCGGGACACCAAACGAGCAGTACTTC
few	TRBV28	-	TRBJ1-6	CASSNPTPSPLHF	TGTGCCAGCAGTAACCCGACTCCTTCACCCCTCCACTTT
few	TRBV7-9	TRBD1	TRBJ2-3	CASSGTGADTQYF	TGTGCCAGCAGCGGGACAGGGGCAGATACGCAGTATTTT
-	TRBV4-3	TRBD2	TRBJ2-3	CASSQDSGRARDTQYF	TGCGCCAGCAGCCAAGACAGCGGGAGGGCCCGAGATACGCAGTATTTT
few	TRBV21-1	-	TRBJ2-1	CASPHKGDYNEQFF	TGTGCCAGCCCACATAAGGGAGATTACAATGAGCAGTTCTTC
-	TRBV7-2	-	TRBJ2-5	CASSFYGNQETQYF	TGTGCCAGCAGCTTCTACGGGAACCAAGAGACCCAGTACTTC
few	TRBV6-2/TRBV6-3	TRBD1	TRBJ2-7	CASSFPGQGYYEQYF	TGTGCCAGCAGTTTTCCGGGACAGGGCTACTACGAGCAGTACTTC
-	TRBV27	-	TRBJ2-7	CASSLIEEGYEQYF	TGTGCCAGCAGTCTCATCGAAGAGGGGTACGAGCAGTACTTC
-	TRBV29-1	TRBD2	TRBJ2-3	CSVEDQASGRAPDTQYF	TGCAGCGTTGAAGATCAGGCTAGCGGGAGGGCCCCAGATACGCAGTATTTT
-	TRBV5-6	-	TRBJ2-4	CASSLMWEPGENIQYF	TGTGCCAGCAGCTTGATGTGGGAGCCAGGGGAAAACATTCAGTACTTC
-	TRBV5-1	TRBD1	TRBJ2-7	CASNRDRSSYEQYF	TGCGCCAGCAACCGGGACAGGTCATCCTACGAGCAGTACTTC
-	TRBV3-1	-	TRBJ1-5	CASSQDWDSNQPQHF	TGTGCCAGCAGCCAAGATTGGGATAGCAATCAGCCCCAGCATTTT
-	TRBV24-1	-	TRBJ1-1	CATSDPRRTKEAFF	TGTGCCACCAGTGATCCGCGCCGGACGAAAGAAGCTTTCTTT
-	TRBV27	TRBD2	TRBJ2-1	CASSLTGTSGFPYNEQFF	TGTGCCAGCAGTTTAACCGGGACTAGCGGGTTCCCCTACAATGAGCAGTTCTTC